This T cell receptor (beta chain) was sequenced in a study of cytomegalovirus exposure and HLA in healthy donors. The study, taken as a whole, reports: The listing of 150 to 200 TCR beta chains classed them as cytomegalovirus-associated. Subsequent analysis of the approximately 120 validation repertoires found a tendency for first-cohort TCR clusters to co-occur. Most sequenced TCRs were rare (though some public TCRs occurred in many donors).

Clones were sequenced by immunoSEQ multiplex PCR, and TCRdb holds only the in-frame ones, with some missing. The sample includes 65,000 to 75,000 clones, 90% to 95% of them seen just once. A note on this clone: Its antigen is not identified.

The V end lost 1 base, the J end lost 1 base, and 9 bases lay between the germline ends. Germline CDR1 SGDLS, CDR2 YYNGEE. The CDR3 consists of 15 residues. The donors were part of the validation cohort of roughly 130 subjects. That cohort was separate from the first cohort, which comprised under 700 subjects. The TCR comes from a man in his late teens or twenties in good health and CMV-seropositive. The sequenced sample was PBMCs. The chain has TRBV9 and TRBJ1-3, with D perhaps TRBD1 (6 bases). CDR3 residues: CASSVTGSSGNTIYF. CDR3 sequence (DNA): TGTGCCAGCAGCGTAACAGGGTCGTCTGGAAACACCATATATTTT. Supplemented by reference TRBV9 and TRBJ1-3, the full variable domain reads DSGVTQTPKHLITATGQRVTLRCSPRSGDLSVYWYQQSLDQGLQFLIQYYNGEERAKGNILERFSAQQFPDLHSELNLSSLELGDSALYFCASSVTGSSGNTIYFGEGSWLTVV.